This passage covers 6 T cell receptor beta chains from one sample sequenced in a study of T-cell reconstitution after alpha-beta-depleted transplantation in children (dated by TCRdb to 2016 to 2017). The library relied on PCR. The sequencer listed for this sample is Illumina HiSeq 2500. To normalize quantification of the TCRbeta repertoire, the TCR libraries were built with molecular barcoding that relied on unique molecular identifiers. The raw public data were reprocessed by TCRdb itself: fastp quality trimming at Q25, MiXCR clonotype calling, in-frame beta chains only. For every CDR3 protein sequence, its rows merge into one entry that carries the most common genes and DNA. The sample contains hundreds of thousands of distinct CDR3 sequences, over 10% of them found a single time. The top ten hold about 0.79% of the sample. This specimen's treatment or condition label, per the study, means: allogeneic hematopoietic cell transplantation with graft depleted of TCRalphabeta T cells and CD19 B cells.

Source: PBMCs, taken before TCRalphabeta/CD19-depleted stem cell transplant. The source of these receptors is a girl aged 2-10 years with congenital amegakaryocytic thrombocytopenia, due to receive a stem cell transplant.

The sample holds many counts of this clonotype. This CDR3 reads CSGETSMNTEAFF. CDR3 DNA: TGCAGCGGGGAGACAAGCATGAACACTGAAGCTTTCTTT. The chain uses TRBV29-1 and TRBJ1-1; D call uncertain. Between the trimmed V and J ends, which lost 7 bases and 0 bases, there was a span of 12 bases. The length of the CDR3 is 13 residues. Germline CDR1 is SQVTM and CDR2 is ANQGSEA.

The chain links TRBV6-6 to TRBJ2-1; 7 bases fit TRBD1. The CDR3 loop spans 11 amino acids. Germline V gives CDR1 MNHNY, CDR2 SVGAGI (reference sequence). V gave up 5 bases and J gave up 8 bases; unmatched junction bases: 0. The CDR3 sequence is CASSTGDEQFF. The DNA of the CDR3 is TGTGCCAGCAGTACAGGGGATGAGCAGTTCTTC.

The chain links TRBV5-1 to TRBJ2-2; 9 bases map to TRBD1. The CDR3 covers 15 residues. V was pared by 2 bases and J by 7 bases, with 6 bases of the junction left unmatched. The V gene's germline CDR1 is SGHRS and CDR2 YFSETQ. The CDR3 DNA reads TGCGCCAGCAGCTTCGAACAGGGGGCGATCGGGGAGCTGTTTTTT. Amino acids: CASSFEQGAIGELFF.

In this sample, this clonotype turned up many times. The chain carries TRBV20-1 and TRBJ2-7; 8 nucleotides line up with TRBD2. J was trimmed by 4 bases and V by 1 base; bases with no gene match: 9. This CDR3 region has 15 residues. Germline CDR1 is DFQATT and CDR2 is SNEGSKA (reference sequence). CDR3 sequence: CSARVGSGMWYEQYF. The CDR3 DNA follows: TGCAGTGCTAGAGTAGGTAGCGGGATGTGGTACGAGCAGTACTTC.

This clonotype was recorded at least ten times. The V gene is TRBV5-1, the J gene TRBJ2-1, with TRBD1 matching over 11 bases. The V gene's germline CDR1 is SGHRS and CDR2 YFSETQ. The junction had 8 bases not matched to a gene; V was cut back by 4 bases and J by 2 bases. This CDR3 comprises 17 residues. The CDR3 region has the DNA TGCGCCAGCAGCCTGGGGACAGGGGGAGCGGCCTACAATGAGCAGTTCTTC. Amino acid sequence: CASSLGTGGAAYNEQFF.

This clonotype was observed at least ten times. This chain links TRBV20-1 with TRBJ2-5; 11 nucleotides match TRBD2. With V trimmed by 3 bases and J by 4 bases, 4 bases remained unmatched. The V gene's germline CDR1 is DFQATT and CDR2 SNEGSKA (reference sequence). The CDR3 is made up of 14 amino acids. CDR3: CSASPGLAGETQYF. The CDR3 region has the DNA TGCAGTGCTAGCCCCGGACTAGCGGGAGAGACCCAGTACTTC.